This TCR beta chain originates from a study of technical replicates of blood from a few donors. The protocol was immunoSEQ multiplex PCR, while the TCRdb copy is restricted to in-frame clones and leaves out a portion. The sample contains about 60,000 clones, around 88% of which appear only once. Germline V gene sequence: CDR1 GTSNPN, CDR2 SVGIG (reference sequence). Between the trimmed V and J ends, which lost 8 bases and 1 base, there was a span of 6 bases. This CDR3 is 11 amino acids long. This rearrangement joins TRBV30 to TRBJ1-3, with D uncertain. This clonotype originated in a human donor in good health. Some clones in this sample may be carry-over from other donors' samples. The sample consisted of PBMCs. CDR3 bases: TGTGCCCGGACGTCTGGAAACACCATATATTTT. Translating gives CARTSGNTIYF.